This entry lists 32 T cell receptor beta chains sequenced from one sample in a study of T-cell reconstitution after alpha-beta-depleted transplantation in children. As it was prepared, the TCRbeta library received unique molecular identifiers. MiXCR was run by TCRdb on the PCR reads, yielding one entry per CDR3 protein. Among over 45,000 distinct CDR3 sequences listed, approximately 43% were seen once. Here the sequenced sample was PBMCs, mostly from graft donor cells, taken 360 days after TCRalphabeta/CD19-depleted stem cell transplant. These TCRs come from a male patient between 5 and 17 years old who had a stem cell transplant for acute lymphoblastic leukemia, so the T cells may come from the graft donor.

The genes are TRBV20-1 and TRBJ2-1; maybe TRBD2 (6 bases). Trimming pared 5 bases from V and 14 bases from J, leaving 19 bases between. The CDR3 totals 12 residues. In germline, CDR1 is DFQATT, CDR2 SNEGSKA (reference sequence). The CDR3 loop is CSAPSGREVKFF. DNA for the CDR3: TGCAGTGCTCCAAGTGGCAGGGAGGTAAAGTTCTTC.

The chain has TRBV27 and TRBJ1-1, with D uncertain. Germline CDR1 and CDR2: MNHEY and SMNVEV (reference sequence). This CDR3 is built from 15 residues. The V end was cut by 7 bases, the J end by 1 base, with 16 bases between. CDR3 DNA sequence: TGTGCCAGCATCCCGCATCCATACCGGAACACTGAAGCTTTCTTT. Protein product: CASIPHPYRNTEAFF.

A few counts support this clonotype. This chain links TRBV5-1 with TRBJ2-7, with D unresolved. The CDR3 runs to 13 residues. Trimming removed 3 bases from V and 5 bases from J, with 12 bases in between. Per the germline V gene, CDR1 is SGHRS and CDR2 is YFSETQ. CDR3 protein: CASSSWTAHEQYF. DNA for the CDR3: TGCGCCAGCAGCTCCTGGACGGCTCACGAGCAGTACTTC.

The chain links TRBV15 to TRBJ1-5; no reliable D call. V shed 0 bases and J shed 2 bases, with 11 bases lying between them. The CDR3 runs to 16 residues. CDR1 is LNHNV, CDR2 YYDKDF, per germline (reference sequence). CDR3 coding DNA: TGTGCCACCAGCAGAGATCCTCGAGGAGGCAATCAGCCCCAGCATTTT. Protein: CATSRDPRGGNQPQHF.

This sequence joins TRBV5-4 and TRBJ2-1; D call uncertain. Trimming left V 10 bases short and J 8 bases short, with 13 bases between. CDR1 SGHNT and CDR2 YYREEE come from the germline V gene (reference sequence). The CDR3 has 11 amino acids. The CDR3 coding sequence is TGTGCCGGAACTACAAGGGATGAGCAGTTCTTC. This codes for CAGTTRDEQFF.

The chain combines TRBV28 with TRBJ2-5; possibly TRBD1 for D (6 bases). CDR3 length: 15 amino acids. CDR1 is MDHEN, CDR2 SYDVKM, per germline. Trimming took off 3 bases at V and 4 bases at J, with 15 bases between the two ends. The CDR3 is CASSFRGHSRETQYF. The CDR3 DNA follows: TGTGCCAGCAGTTTCCGGGGACACAGTCGAGAGACCCAGTACTTC.

This clonotype was observed a few times. V gene TRBV7-6 combines with J gene TRBJ1-1; D gene uncertain. V lost 7 bases, J lost 1 base, and 16 bases lay in between. The CDR3 is 15 residues long. Germline loops: CDR1 SGHVS, CDR2 FNYEAQ. The CDR3 loop reads CASTRAGSQNTEAFF. As DNA, the CDR3 is TGTGCCAGCACGAGGGCGGGAAGTCAGAACACTGAAGCTTTCTTT.

The V and J genes are TRBV28 and TRBJ1-1; a weak D match, TRBD1 (6 bases). Germline CDR1 MDHEN, CDR2 SYDVKM. The germline V and J ends were trimmed by 3 bases and 10 bases, with 9 bases remaining between them. The CDR3 runs 11 residues. CDR3 sequence reads: CASSLDSAAFF. The DNA of the CDR3 is TGTGCCAGCAGTTTGGACAGTGCAGCTTTCTTT.

The rearrangement links TRBV29-1 to TRBJ2-1; 7 bases align to TRBD2. V lost 4 bases and J lost 2; bases outside the gene matches: 2. The CDR3 runs to 13 residues. CDR1 and CDR2 from the germline V gene are SQVTM and ANQGSEA. For the CDR3, the DNA is TGCAGCGTTGTGGGGACTACCTACAATGAGCAGTTCTTC. Translating gives CSVVGTTYNEQFF.

The CDR3 DNA reads as TGTGCCAGCAGCCCCGGGACTAGCGGGGCCACAGATACGCAGTATTTT. Protein product: CASSPGTSGATDTQYF. The rearrangement uses TRBV12-3 or TRBV12-4 and TRBJ2-3; 13 bases match TRBD2. Trimming took 6 bases from V and 2 from J; bases not matched to a gene: 5. The CDR3 extends over 16 amino acids.

This chain connects TRBV9 to TRBJ1-4; D is ambiguous. The CDR3 spans 15 residues. V shed 0 bases and J shed 5 bases, with 11 bases lying between them. The germline CDR1 and CDR2 sequences are SGDLS and YYNGEE. Here the CDR3 reads CASSVGWQANEKLFF. Here the CDR3 DNA reads TGTGCCAGCAGCGTAGGTTGGCAGGCGAATGAAAAACTGTTTTTT.

The chain recombines TRBV5-6 with TRBJ1-3, with D tentatively TRBD1 (5 bases). CDR1 SGHDT and CDR2 YYEEEE come from the germline V gene. CDR3 length: 16 amino acids. Trimming removed 1 base from V and 0 bases from J, with 11 bases in between. DNA of the CDR3: TGTGCCAGCAGCTTGCCGATGGGGGGCTCTGGAAACACCATATATTTT. This codes for CASSLPMGGSGNTIYF.

This CDR3 reads CATSDLGLLQFF. CDR3 coding DNA: TGTGCCACCAGTGATCTTGGACTCTTGCAGTTCTTC. The chain joins TRBV24-1 to TRBJ2-1; a possible D gene is TRBD2 (5 bases). The length of the CDR3 is 12 residues. Trimming took off 3 bases at V and 12 bases at J, with 11 bases between the two ends. Per germline, CDR1 KGHDR and CDR2 SFDVKD.

This clonotype was recorded once. The rearrangement links TRBV6-1 to TRBJ1-6; 8 nucleotides agree with TRBD1. The CDR3 spans 15 residues. CDR1 and CDR2 from the germline V gene are MNHNS and SASEGT. Trimming at V came to 6 bases and at J to 7 bases, leaving 8 bases not matched to a gene. This CDR3 is CASRAGTGHNSPLHF. CDR3 sequence (DNA): TGTGCCAGCAGAGCCGGGACAGGTCACAATTCACCCCTCCACTTT.

This chain uses TRBV12-3 or TRBV12-4 with TRBJ2-7; TRBD2 matches 9 bases. The CDR3 length is 14 residues. V was pared by 6 bases and J by 2 bases, with 5 bases of the junction left unmatched. CDR3 DNA sequence: TGTGCCAGCAGCCCTAAGCGGGGGGCCTACGAGCAGTACTTC. Its protein is CASSPKRGAYEQYF.

This clonotype occurred a few times. V is TRBV20-1 and J is TRBJ2-1; the D gene is possibly TRBD2 (5 bases). V was trimmed by 0 bases and J by 7 bases, leaving 25 bases between them. CDR1 DFQATT and CDR2 SNEGSKA come from the germline V gene (reference sequence). The CDR3 is 18 amino acids. The DNA of the CDR3 is TGCAGTGCTAGAGACCCCCGGGGTGGGGAAGCAAGGCGTAATGAGCAGTTCTTC. It encodes CSARDPRGGEARRNEQFF.

J is TRBJ1-4 and V is TRBV6-6; no clear D gene. The CDR3 length is 11 residues. Germline V lookup: CDR1 MNHNY, CDR2 SVGAGI (reference sequence). Trimming removed 8 bases at V and 3 bases at J, with 4 bases between. CDR3 sequence: CASHPNEKLFF. The DNA for the CDR3 is TGTGCCAGCCACCCTAATGAAAAACTGTTTTTT.

The V gene is TRBV6-2 or TRBV6-3, the J gene TRBJ2-1; no firm D call. Between the trimmed V and J ends, which lost 5 bases and 5 bases, there was a span of 4 bases. This CDR3 is built from 11 residues. In germline, CDR1 is MNHEY, CDR2 SVGEGT. The CDR3 nucleotides are TGTGCCAGCAGTAACGACAATGAGCAGTTCTTC. Its protein product is CASSNDNEQFF.

CDR3 region: CASSLWVVGGLAHNEQFF. CDR3 sequence (DNA): TGTGCCAGCAGCTTATGGGTGGTGGGTGGACTAGCCCACAATGAGCAGTTCTTC. J is TRBJ2-1 and V is TRBV11-2; TRBD2 aligns across 8 bases. This CDR3 is built from 18 residues. V shed 2 bases and J 5 bases; nucleotides not matched to a gene: 14. Germline lookup yields CDR1 SGHAT and CDR2 FQNNGV.

This sequence joins TRBV20-1 and TRBJ2-1, with 10 bases lining up with TRBD2. CDR1 and CDR2 (germline): DFQATT, SNEGSKA (reference sequence). The CDR3 loop spans 14 amino acids. V lost 5 bases and J lost 9; bases outside the gene matches: 10. CDR3 residues: CSAPDLAGVTEQFF. The CDR3 bases are TGCAGTGCTCCTGACCTAGCGGGAGTCACTGAGCAGTTCTTC.

This clonotype has a single count. The J gene is TRBJ2-7, the V gene TRBV20-1; D is uncertain. The V end lost 1 base, the J end lost 3 bases, and 16 bases lay between the germline ends. The CDR3 loop spans 15 amino acids. Looked up from germline, CDR1 is DFQATT and CDR2 is SNEGSKA (reference sequence). CDR3 in amino acids: CSARALGRQSYEQYF. DNA of the CDR3: TGCAGTGCTAGAGCCTTAGGGCGGCAAAGCTACGAGCAGTACTTC.

This clonotype was picked up a small number of times. V is TRBV6-1 and J is TRBJ1-1; 7 bases agree with TRBD1. J gave up 1 base and V 7 bases, and 6 bases lay outside the gene matches. The length of the CDR3 is 14 residues. Germline loops: CDR1 MNHNS, CDR2 SASEGT. CDR3 DNA sequence: TGTGCCAGCACGGGTACAGGGGCGAACACTGAAGCTTTCTTT. It encodes CASTGTGANTEAFF.

The chain uses TRBV5-1 and TRBJ1-1; maybe TRBD1 (6 bases). Germline V gene data show CDR1 as SGHRS and CDR2 as YFSETQ. Between the trimmed V and J ends, which lost 5 bases and 0 bases, there was a span of 8 bases. This CDR3 contains 13 residues. This chain's CDR3 is CASRGQMNTEAFF. The CDR3 DNA follows: TGCGCCAGCAGAGGACAGATGAACACTGAAGCTTTCTTT.

The chain is built from TRBV6-5 and TRBJ2-1; the match to TRBD2 covers 8 bases. The CDR3 is 16 amino acids. Germline-derived CDR1 and CDR2 are MNHEY and SVGAGI. The junction had 6 bases not matched to a gene; V was cut back by 2 bases and J by 3 bases. As DNA, the CDR3 is TGTGCCAGCAGTTACGATCTAGCGGGCCACTACAATGAGCAGTTCTTC. Protein product: CASSYDLAGHYNEQFF.

This sequence joins TRBV5-1 and TRBJ2-3; 10 bases are shared with TRBD2. The CDR3 is 16 amino acids. Germline lookup yields CDR1 SGHRS and CDR2 YFSETQ. The ends lost 4 bases at V and 0 bases at J; junction bases unmatched: 5. The DNA of the CDR3 is TGCGCCAGCAGCCCCGGACTAGCGGAGAGCACAGATACGCAGTATTTT. Translation gives CASSPGLAESTDTQYF.

The chain couples TRBV5-1 to TRBJ2-2; TRBD2 aligns across 8 bases. Germline values: CDR1 SGHRS, CDR2 YFSETQ. The V and J ends lost 4 bases and 4 bases, in that order; junction bases with no gene match: 9. The CDR3 has 16 residues. The CDR3 DNA follows: TGCGCCAGCAGCCCTCCGGGGGGGCAAGGCACCGGGGAGCTGTTTTTT. Translating gives CASSPPGGQGTGELFF.

This clonotype was seen only a few times. The chain joins TRBV12-3 or TRBV12-4 to TRBJ2-2; no definite D call. The CDR3 loop spans 10 amino acids. In nucleotides, the CDR3 is TGTGCTACCAAGGGCGGGGAGCTGTTTTTT. Translating it yields CATKGGELFF.

This clonotype was seen more than once but under ten times. This chain joins TRBV20-1 and TRBJ2-2; a weak D match, TRBD2 (6 bases). The V and J ends lost 0 bases and 2 bases respectively, with 16 bases between them. The CDR3 is 17 residues long. Germline V gives CDR1 DFQATT, CDR2 SNEGSKA (reference sequence). The CDR3 nucleotides read TGCAGTGCTAGAGATCCACGAGTGGGACTTAACACCGGGGAGCTGTTTTTT. Its protein is CSARDPRVGLNTGELFF.

The chain employs TRBV2 and TRBJ2-7; a possible D gene is TRBD2 (5 bases). The CDR3 runs to 13 residues. Looked up from germline, CDR1 is SNHLY and CDR2 is FYNNEI. The V end was cut by 3 bases, the J end by 7 bases, with 13 bases between. This chain's CDR3 is CASSDLTIWEQYF. The CDR3 region has the DNA TGTGCCAGCAGTGACCTGACTATCTGGGAGCAGTACTTC.

This clonotype was picked up a small number of times. This rearrangement joins TRBV7-3 to TRBJ2-7, with TRBD2 matching over 12 bases. Germline CDR1 and CDR2: SGHTA and FQGTGA. CDR3 length equals 15 residues. With V trimmed by 2 bases and J by 5 bases, 4 bases remained unmatched. The CDR3 spells CASSLELAGGHEQYF. The CDR3 DNA follows: TGTGCCAGCAGCTTAGAACTAGCGGGAGGTCACGAGCAGTACTTC.

This clonotype was counted once. The V and J genes are TRBV7-9 and TRBJ2-3; 7 bases match TRBD2. The CDR3 loop spans 16 amino acids. The trim removed 5 bases at V and 2 bases at J, leaving 10 bases unmatched. Germline V gives CDR1 SEHNR, CDR2 FQNEAQ (reference sequence). Here the CDR3 DNA reads TGTGCCAGCAGCCCAGTAGCGGGTCCCACCACAGATACGCAGTATTTT. Residues: CASSPVAGPTTDTQYF.

The chain couples TRBV7-8 to TRBJ2-2; 8 bases align to TRBD2. Germline V gene sequence: CDR1 SGHVS, CDR2 FQNEAQ. V gave up 5 bases and J gave up 0 bases; unmatched junction bases: 8. The CDR3 spans 17 residues. The CDR3 loop is CASSPVDSGANTGELFF. For the CDR3, the DNA is TGTGCCAGCAGCCCCGTCGATAGCGGGGCGAACACCGGGGAGCTGTTTTTT.